The 14 T cell receptor beta chains listed next were all sequenced from one sample in a study of blood T cell repertoires in COVID-19. Method: immunoSEQ multiplex PCR; TCRdb's copy keeps in-frame clones and lacks some. The data show more than 100,000 clones, roughly 87% seen once. Specimen: peripheral blood. The source is a man older than 75 with acute or convalescent COVID-19.

The chain is built from TRBV20-1 and TRBJ1-6; no clear D. The germline V gene encodes CDR1 DFQATT and CDR2 SNEGSKA (reference sequence). The V and J ends lost 3 bases and 7 bases respectively, with 13 bases between them. The CDR3 extends over 14 amino acids. The CDR3 region has the DNA TGCAGTGCTAGTTCTAGTAGAGGGAATTCACCCCTCCACTTT. It specifies CSASSSRGNSPLHF.

The V gene is TRBV2, the J gene TRBJ1-3; D call uncertain. V gave up 7 bases and J gave up 0 bases, with 4 bases separating them. This CDR3 is 12 amino acids long. Germline V gene sequence: CDR1 SNHLY, CDR2 FYNNEI. Written as DNA, the CDR3 is TGTGCCAGCACGTTCTCTGGAAACACCATATATTTT. Protein: CASTFSGNTIYF.

This clone was picked up one time. This chain connects TRBV6-5 to TRBJ2-3, with TRBD2 matching 10 bases. The CDR3 is 14 amino acids. V lost 6 bases, J lost 3 bases, and 3 bases stayed unmatched. In germline, CDR1 is MNHEY, CDR2 SVGAGI. CDR3 in amino acids: CASSPAGGTDTQYF. In nucleotides, the CDR3 is TGTGCCAGCAGCCCAGCGGGAGGGACAGATACGCAGTATTTT.

A single count supports this clone. V usage is TRBV5-1 and J usage is TRBJ1-6; 7 bases are a match to TRBD1. CDR3 length: 14 residues. From germline, CDR1 is SGHRS and CDR2 YFSETQ. After removal of 0 bases from V and 10 bases from J, the junction contained 4 bases not matched to a gene. The CDR3 nucleotides read TGCGCCAGCAGCTTGGCCCAGGGGGGCTCACCCCTCCACTTT. Amino acids: CASSLAQGGSPLHF.

In its sample, this clone was seen once. V gene TRBV7-9 combines with J gene TRBJ2-1; 10 bases agree with TRBD2. CDR1 is SEHNR and CDR2 is FQNEAQ in the germline V gene (reference sequence). The CDR3 is made up of 16 amino acids. Trimming removed 4 bases from V and 5 bases from J; junction bases left unmatched: 8. CDR3 protein: CASSWALAGVDNEQFF. The DNA of the CDR3 is TGTGCCAGCAGCTGGGCTCTAGCGGGGGTAGACAATGAGCAGTTCTTC.

This clone was found a few times. The chain employs TRBV3-1 (or the pseudogene TRBV3-2) and TRBJ2-2; 14 bases align to TRBD2. CDR3 length: 18 amino acids. The germline gives CDR1 LGHDT, CDR2 YNNKEL (reference sequence). Losses at the gene ends were 3 bases for V and 5 bases for J; bases not matched to a gene: 8. As DNA, the CDR3 is TGTGCCAGCAGCCACCTCGGACTAGCGGGAGGAGGAACCGGGGAGCTGTTTTTT. It yields the protein CASSHLGLAGGGTGELFF.

The chain joins TRBV9 to TRBJ2-1; D is possibly TRBD2 (5 bases). The V gene's germline CDR1 is SGDLS and CDR2 YYNGEE. The CDR3 is 16 amino acids. The V end lost 1 base, the J end lost 7 bases, and 18 bases lay between the germline ends. CDR3 sequence (DNA): TGTGCCAGCAGCGTAACGAGTGGCCTAGCCTGGAATGAGCAGTTCTTC. The encoded protein is CASSVTSGLAWNEQFF.

The chain carries TRBV5-1 and TRBJ1-4, with TRBD1 matching over 7 bases. The CDR3 spans 15 residues. V shed 4 bases and J 2 bases; nucleotides not matched to a gene: 5. In germline, CDR1 is SGHRS, CDR2 YFSETQ. The CDR3: CASSGTGDTNEKLFF. For the CDR3, the DNA is TGCGCCAGCAGCGGCACAGGGGACACTAATGAAAAACTGTTTTTT. The full variable domain, completed using reference TRBV5-1 and TRBJ1-4, is KAGVTQTPRYLIKTRGQQVTLSCSPISGHRSVSWYQQTPGQGLQFLFEYFSETQRNKGNFPGRFSGRQFSNSRSEMNVSTLELGDSALYLCASSGTGDTNEKLFFGSGTQLSVL.

This chain joins TRBV6-5 and TRBJ2-1; the match to TRBD2 covers 8 bases. Germline CDR1 is MNHEY and CDR2 is SVGAGI. The CDR3 is made up of 14 amino acids. J was trimmed by 7 bases and V by 6 bases; bases with no gene match: 8. The CDR3 sequence is CASRVPGGGNEQFF. The CDR3 nucleotides read TGTGCCAGCAGGGTGCCGGGAGGGGGAAATGAGCAGTTCTTC.

A few counts support this clone. The chain combines TRBV28 with TRBJ2-3; 10 positions match TRBD2. The CDR3 covers 14 residues. Trimming removed 5 bases from V and 4 bases from J; junction bases left unmatched: 3. Germline V gene sequence: CDR1 MDHEN, CDR2 SYDVKM. The CDR3 loop is CASSTGTSADTQYF. CDR3 DNA: TGTGCCAGCAGTACCGGGACTAGCGCAGATACGCAGTATTTT.

The chain has TRBV5-5 and TRBJ1-5; D not certain. The germline V and J ends were trimmed by 5 bases and 10 bases, with 16 bases remaining between them. Germline V gene data show CDR1 as SGHKS and CDR2 as YYEKEE (reference sequence). The CDR3 extends over 13 amino acids. The CDR3 coding sequence is TGTGCCAGCAGGCCACAACCGGGAGAACCCCAGCATTTT. Its translation: CASRPQPGEPQHF.

The rearrangement uses TRBV9 and TRBJ1-2; unclear D gene. Per germline, CDR1 SGDLS and CDR2 YYNGEE. V was shortened by 4 bases and J by 4 bases, with 8 bases between the two germline ends. The CDR3 totals 12 residues. The CDR3 here is CASSSGIYGYTF. The CDR3 nucleotides are TGTGCCAGCAGCTCGGGAATCTATGGCTACACCTTC. Drawing the rest from reference TRBV9 and TRBJ1-2, the complete variable domain is DSGVTQTPKHLITATGQRVTLRCSPRSGDLSVYWYQQSLDQGLQFLIQYYNGEERAKGNILERFSAQQFPDLHSELNLSSLELGDSALYFCASSSGIYGYTFGSGTRLTVV.

Written as DNA, the CDR3 is TGTGCCAGCAGCCCCCGCCTTGGGCTAGCGGGAAACACCGGGGAGCTGTTTTTT. Encoded protein: CASSPRLGLAGNTGELFF. V gene TRBV7-9 combines with J gene TRBJ2-2; 9 bases match TRBD2. The CDR3 covers 18 residues. V dropped 5 bases and J dropped 2; count of bases not matched to a gene: 12. CDR1 is SEHNR, CDR2 FQNEAQ, per germline (reference sequence). Filled out from reference TRBV7-9 and TRBJ2-2, the complete variable domain reads DTGVSQNPRHKITKRGQNVTFRCDPISEHNRLYWYRQTLGQGPEFLTYFQNEAQLEKSRLLSDRFSAERPKGSFSTLEIQRTEQGDSAMYLCASSPRLGLAGNTGELFFGEGSRLTVL.

The V gene is TRBV19, the J gene TRBJ1-5; tentatively, D is TRBD1 (6 bases). The length of the CDR3 is 16 residues. The germline V and J ends were trimmed by 3 bases and 1 base, with 13 bases remaining between them. Germline V gene lookup returns CDR1 LNHDA and CDR2 SQIVND (reference sequence). CDR3 nucleotides: TGTGCCAGTAGTATTGGGGGAGGGGGGAGCAATCAGCCCCAGCATTTT. Protein: CASSIGGGGSNQPQHF.